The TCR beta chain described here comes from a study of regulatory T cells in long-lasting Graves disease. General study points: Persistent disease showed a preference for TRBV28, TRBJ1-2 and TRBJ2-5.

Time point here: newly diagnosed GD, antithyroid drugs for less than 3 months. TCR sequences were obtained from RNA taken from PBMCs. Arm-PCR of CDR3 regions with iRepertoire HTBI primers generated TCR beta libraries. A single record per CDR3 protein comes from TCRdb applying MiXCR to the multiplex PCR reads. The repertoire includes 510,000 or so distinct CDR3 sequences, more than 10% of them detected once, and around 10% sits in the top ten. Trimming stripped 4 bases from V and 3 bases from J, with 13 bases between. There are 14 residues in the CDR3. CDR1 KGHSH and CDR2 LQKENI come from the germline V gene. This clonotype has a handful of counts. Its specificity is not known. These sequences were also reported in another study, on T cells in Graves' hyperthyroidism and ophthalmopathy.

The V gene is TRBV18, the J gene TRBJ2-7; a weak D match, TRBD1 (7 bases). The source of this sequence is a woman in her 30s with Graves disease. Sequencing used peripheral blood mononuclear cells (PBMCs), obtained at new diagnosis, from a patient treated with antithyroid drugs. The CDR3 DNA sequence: TGTGCCAGCTCACGGAGGGGGCAGAACTACGAGCAGTACTTC. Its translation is CASSRRGQNYEQYF.